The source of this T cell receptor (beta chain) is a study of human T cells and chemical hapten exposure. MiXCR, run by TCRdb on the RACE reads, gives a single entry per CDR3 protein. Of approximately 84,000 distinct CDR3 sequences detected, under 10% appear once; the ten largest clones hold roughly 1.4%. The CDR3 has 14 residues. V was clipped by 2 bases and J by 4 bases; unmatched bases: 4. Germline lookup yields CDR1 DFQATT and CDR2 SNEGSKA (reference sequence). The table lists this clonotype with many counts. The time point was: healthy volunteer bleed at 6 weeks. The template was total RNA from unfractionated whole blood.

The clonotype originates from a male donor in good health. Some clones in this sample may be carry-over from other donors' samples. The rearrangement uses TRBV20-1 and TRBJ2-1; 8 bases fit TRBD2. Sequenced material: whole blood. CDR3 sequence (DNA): TGCAGTGCTAGACGGGGGACTAGGTACAATGAGCAGTTCTTC. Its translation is CSARRGTRYNEQFF.